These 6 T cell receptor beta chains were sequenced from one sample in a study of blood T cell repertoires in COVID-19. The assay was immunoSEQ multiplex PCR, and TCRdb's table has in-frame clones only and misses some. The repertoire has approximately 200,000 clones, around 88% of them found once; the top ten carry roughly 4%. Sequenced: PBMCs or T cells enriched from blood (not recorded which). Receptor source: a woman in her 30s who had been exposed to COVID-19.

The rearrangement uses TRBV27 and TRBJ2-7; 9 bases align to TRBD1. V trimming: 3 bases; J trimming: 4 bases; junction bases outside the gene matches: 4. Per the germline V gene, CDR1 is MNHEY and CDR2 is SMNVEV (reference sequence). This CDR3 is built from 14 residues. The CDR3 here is CASSLGQGKYEQYF. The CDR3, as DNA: TGTGCCAGCAGTTTGGGACAGGGCAAATACGAGCAGTACTTC.

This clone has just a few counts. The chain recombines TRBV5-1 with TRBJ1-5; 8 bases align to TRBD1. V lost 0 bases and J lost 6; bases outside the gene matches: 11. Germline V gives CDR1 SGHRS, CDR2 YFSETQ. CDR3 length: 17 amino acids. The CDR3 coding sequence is TGCGCCAGCAGCTTGGGGACAGGGATTTCGGATTTTCAGCCCCAGCATTTT. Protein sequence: CASSLGTGISDFQPQHF.

The CDR3 reads CASSKGVSSGARDTQYF. CDR3 in DNA: TGTGCCAGCAGCAAAGGTGTGTCATCTGGGGCCCGGGATACGCAGTATTTT. This chain joins TRBV21-1 and TRBJ2-3; TRBD1 is the table's D call and was not checked against the DNA. TRBV21-1 is classified as a pseudogene. The CDR3 length is 17 residues.

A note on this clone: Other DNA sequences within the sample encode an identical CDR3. The CDR3 coding sequence is TGTGCCAGCAGCCTAAGCGGGGGAGACACCGGGGAGCTGTTTTTT. Translating gives CASSLSGGDTGELFF. The chain joins TRBV11-3 to TRBJ2-2; 8 bases match TRBD2. The germline V gene encodes CDR1 SGHNT and CDR2 YENEEA. The CDR3 covers 15 residues. J gave up 3 bases and V 5 bases, and 5 bases lay outside the gene matches.

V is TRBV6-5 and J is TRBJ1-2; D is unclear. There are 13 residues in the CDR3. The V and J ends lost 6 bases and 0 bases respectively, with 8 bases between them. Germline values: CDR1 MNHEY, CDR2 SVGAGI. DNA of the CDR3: TGTGCCAGCAGACCTTCAGCTAACTATGGCTACACCTTC. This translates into CASRPSANYGYTF.

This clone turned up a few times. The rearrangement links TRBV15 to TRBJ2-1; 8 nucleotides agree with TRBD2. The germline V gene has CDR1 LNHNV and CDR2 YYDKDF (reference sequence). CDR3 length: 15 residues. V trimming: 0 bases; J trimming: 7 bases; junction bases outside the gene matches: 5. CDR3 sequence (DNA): TGTGCCACCAGCAGAGATCCGGGGGGGCTAAATGAGCAGTTCTTC. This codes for CATSRDPGGLNEQFF.